This T cell receptor (beta chain) was identified during a study of cytomegalovirus exposure and HLA in healthy donors. The CDR3 covers 13 residues. In germline, CDR1 is MDHEN, CDR2 SYDVKM. Deletions cut 8 bases from V and 0 bases from J, with 7 bases between. For this donor, CMV serostatus was not recorded. With 60 Vbeta and 13 Jbeta primers, the PCR was carried out. Sequencing was performed with immunoSEQ multiplex PCR; in TCRdb, only in-frame clones are kept and a portion is missing. The data contain 250,000 or so clones, 70% to 90% of them seen just once; the ten biggest clones take up about 1.2%. The chain joins TRBV28 to TRBJ2-2; D remains unclear. The sequenced material came from PBMCs. This TCR derives from a human donor in good health. The chain's CDR3 is CASPTPNTGELFF. The DNA for the CDR3 is TGTGCCAGCCCTACCCCGAACACCGGGGAGCTGTTTTTT. Full variable domain (rest looked up from reference TRBV28 and TRBJ2-2): DVKVTQSSRYLVKRTGEKVFLECVQDMDHENMFWYRQDPGLGLRLIYFSYDVKMKEKGDIPEGYSVSREKKERFSLILESASTNQTSMYLCASPTPNTGELFFGEGSRLTVL.